This T cell receptor beta chain comes out of a study of cytomegalovirus exposure and HLA in healthy donors. Study at large: Samples from HLA-typed donors yielded some 85 million unique TCRs in an early data release.

In the case of this clone: Its antigen is unknown.

Points from the study as a whole: As was reported, the classifier diagnosed cytomegalovirus status with high specificity and sensitivity. TCR beta chain V- and J-gene trimming was linked, in a later analysis, to a missense variant in DCLRE1C.

This PCR relied on a set of 60 Vbeta primers and 13 Jbeta primers. Assay used: immunoSEQ multiplex PCR; TCRdb lists only in-frame clones, some missing. The repertoire holds approximately 100,000 clones, roughly 80% seen once, with under 2% in the top ten. CDR3 length: 13 residues. The J segment lost 0 bases and the V segment lost 11 bases, leaving 7 bases of the junction unmatched. Germline V gene sequence: CDR1 LNHDA, CDR2 SQIVND (reference sequence). This receptor was obtained from a woman between 35 and 50 years old in good health and CMV-seronegative. Specimen: PBMCs. The chain uses TRBV19 and TRBJ2-7; 7 bases fit TRBD2. The CDR3 DNA sequence: TGTGCCGTTGGCCCTAGCGGCTCCTACGAGCAGTACTTC. Encoded protein: CAVGPSGSYEQYF.